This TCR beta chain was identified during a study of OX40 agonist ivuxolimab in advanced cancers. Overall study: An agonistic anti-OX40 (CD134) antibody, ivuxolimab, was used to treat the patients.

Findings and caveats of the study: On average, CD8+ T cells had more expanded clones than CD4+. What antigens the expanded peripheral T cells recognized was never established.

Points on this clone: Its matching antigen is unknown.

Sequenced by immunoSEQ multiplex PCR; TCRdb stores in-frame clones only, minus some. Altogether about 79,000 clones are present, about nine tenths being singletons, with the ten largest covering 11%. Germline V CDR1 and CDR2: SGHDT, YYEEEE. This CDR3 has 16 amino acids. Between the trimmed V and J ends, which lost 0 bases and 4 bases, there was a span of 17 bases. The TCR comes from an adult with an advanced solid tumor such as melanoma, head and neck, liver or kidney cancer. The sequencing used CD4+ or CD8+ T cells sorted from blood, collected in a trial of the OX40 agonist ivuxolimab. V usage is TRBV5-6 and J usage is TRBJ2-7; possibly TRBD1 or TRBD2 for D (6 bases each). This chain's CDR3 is CASSLAIGGSGYEQYF. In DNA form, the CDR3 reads TGTGCCAGCAGCTTGGCCATAGGGGGAAGCGGGTACGAGCAGTACTTC.